One and the same sample provided the 22 T cell receptor beta chains below, sequenced in a study of T cell responses to AZD1222 COVID-19 vaccine. TCRdb's copy holds only in-frame clones and misses some; the assay was immunoSEQ multiplex PCR. The profile shows approximately 180,000 clones, 85% to 95% of them singletons. Specimen: peripheral blood, collected on day 0 of AZD1222 vaccination. These receptors came from an adult in good health.

CDR3 loop: CASSQARDSSYNEQFF. The CDR3 nucleotides are TGTGCCAGCAGCCAAGCCCGGGACAGCTCCTACAATGAGCAGTTCTTC. V is TRBV14 and J is TRBJ2-1; 7 nucleotides align to TRBD1. This CDR3 is 16 amino acids long. Trimming cost V 1 base and J 0 bases; bases outside gene matches: 3. In germline, CDR1 is SGHDN, CDR2 FVKESK.

This CDR3 is CASSLGPTGNTIYF. The CDR3 nucleotides read TGCGCCAGCAGCTTGGGGCCCACTGGAAACACCATATATTTT. The genes are TRBV5-1 and TRBJ1-3; D is uncertain. Germline V gives CDR1 SGHRS, CDR2 YFSETQ. V lost 0 bases to trimming and J lost 2 bases, with 6 bases between them. This CDR3 spans 14 amino acids.

The rearrangement links TRBV19 to TRBJ1-4; the D is unclear. This CDR3 comprises 15 residues. CDR1 LNHDA and CDR2 SQIVND come from the germline V gene (reference sequence). Trimming cost V 7 bases and J 3 bases, with 15 bases left between them. The CDR3 DNA reads as TGTGCCAGTACCAACCCGGGAGGGCCTAATGAAAAACTGTTTTTT. This codes for CASTNPGGPNEKLFF. The complete variable domain, with remaining parts taken from reference TRBV19 and TRBJ1-4, reads DGGITQSPKYLFRKEGQNVTLSCEQNLNHDAMYWYRQDPGQGLRLIYYSQIVNDFQKGDIAEGYSVSREKKESFPLTVTSAQKNPTAFYLCASTNPGGPNEKLFFGSGTQLSVL.

This clone occurred a few times. This sequence joins TRBV11-2 and TRBJ1-1; 7 positions agree with TRBD1. V was clipped by 0 bases and J by 6 bases; unmatched bases: 1. Looked up from germline, CDR1 is SGHAT and CDR2 is FQNNGV. CDR3 length equals 13 residues. CDR3 nucleotides: TGTGCCAGCAGCTTAGAGCAGGGGGCTGAAGCTTTCTTT. It yields the protein CASSLEQGAEAFF.

The chain has TRBV29-1 and TRBJ2-7; TRBD1 agrees at 9 bases. Germline V lookup: CDR1 SQVTM, CDR2 ANQGSEA. J lost 5 bases, V lost 5 bases, and 7 bases had no gene match. The CDR3 contains 13 residues. The CDR3: CSVKQGAKDEQYF. The DNA for the CDR3 is TGCAGCGTTAAACAGGGGGCGAAGGACGAGCAGTACTTC.

This chain joins TRBV3-1 (or the pseudogene TRBV3-2) and TRBJ1-2; the D gene is possibly TRBD1 (6 bases). The CDR3 extends over 12 amino acids. CDR1 LGHDT and CDR2 YNNKEL come from the germline V gene (reference sequence). Trimming shortened V by 6 bases and J by 8 bases, and 13 bases separated the two germline ends. In DNA, the CDR3 is TGTGCCAGCAGAACAGGGACCGGAGGCTACACCTTC. It translates to CASRTGTGGYTF.

The chain has TRBV7-9 and TRBJ2-6; D is unresolved. The CDR3 is made up of 15 amino acids. V lost 10 bases to trimming and J lost 0 bases, with 13 bases between them. Germline CDR1 is SEHNR and CDR2 is FQNEAQ (reference sequence). CDR3 region: CATRALDSGANVLTF. CDR3 nucleotide sequence: TGTGCCACACGGGCTCTAGACTCTGGGGCCAACGTCCTGACTTTC.

The rearrangement links TRBV19 to TRBJ1-6, with unresolved D. CDR1 is LNHDA, CDR2 SQIVND, per germline (reference sequence). The germline V and J ends were trimmed by 3 bases and 7 bases, with 10 bases remaining between them. The CDR3 loop spans 14 amino acids. This chain's CDR3 is CASSIRQENSPLHF. CDR3 DNA sequence: TGTGCCAGTAGTATCCGGCAGGAGAATTCACCCCTCCACTTT.

The chain links TRBV7-7 to TRBJ2-2; unclear D gene. V was clipped by 7 bases and J by 0 bases, with 6 bases between them. The CDR3 extends over 13 amino acids. Germline CDR1 SSHAT, CDR2 FNYEAQ (reference sequence). The CDR3 protein is CASKAANTGELFF. The CDR3 DNA is TGTGCCAGCAAGGCAGCGAACACCGGGGAGCTGTTTTTT.

This chain joins TRBV5-1 and TRBJ2-1; 14 nucleotides line up with TRBD2. The germline V gene has CDR1 SGHRS and CDR2 YFSETQ. Unmatched junction bases numbered 7, after V lost 4 bases and J lost 10 bases. The length of the CDR3 is 15 residues. As DNA, the CDR3 is TGCGCCAGCAGCGAGGGACTAGCGGGAGCGCAGGAGCAGTTCTTC. This translates into CASSEGLAGAQEQFF. The variable domain in full, with the rest retrieved from reference TRBV5-1 and TRBJ2-1, is KAGVTQTPRYLIKTRGQQVTLSCSPISGHRSVSWYQQTPGQGLQFLFEYFSETQRNKGNFPGRFSGRQFSNSRSEMNVSTLELGDSALYLCASSEGLAGAQEQFFGPGTRLTVL.

V is TRBV6-6 and J is TRBJ2-1, with 7 nucleotides matching TRBD2. CDR3 length equals 14 residues. The V gene's germline CDR1 is MNHNY and CDR2 SVGAGI (reference sequence). Trimming removed 6 bases from V and 4 bases from J; junction bases left unmatched: 6. The CDR3 sequence: CASSPQAGYNEQFF. Written as DNA, the CDR3 is TGTGCCAGCAGCCCACAAGCGGGGTACAATGAGCAGTTCTTC.

This clone was counted once. The gene calls are TRBV2 and TRBJ1-2, with no clear D. Trimming took 10 bases from V and 6 from J, leaving 24 bases between them. Germline V gives CDR1 SNHLY, CDR2 FYNNEI. The CDR3 has 15 residues. CDR3 sequence reads: CATERGGVFQDGYTF. The CDR3 DNA follows: TGTGCCACCGAAAGAGGAGGAGTCTTCCAAGATGGCTACACCTTC.

The chain recombines TRBV6-5 with TRBJ2-1; D possibly corresponds to TRBD2 (5 bases). Germline CDR1 reads MNHEY; CDR2 reads SVGAGI. V lost 0 bases and J 8 bases, leaving 14 bases between the germline ends. This CDR3 comprises 15 residues. The CDR3 loop reads CASSYSTGIWDEQFF. In nucleotides, the CDR3 is TGTGCCAGCAGTTACTCGACCGGGATCTGGGATGAGCAGTTCTTC.

CDR3 nucleotide sequence: TGTGCCACCCAGCCGACTCGCGGCGGCTACACCTTC. Its translation is CATQPTRGGYTF. The V and J genes are TRBV2 and TRBJ1-2; D unresolved. V was clipped by 10 bases and J by 8 bases, with 17 bases between them. The germline CDR1 and CDR2 sequences are SNHLY and FYNNEI. The CDR3 has 12 amino acids. Together with reference TRBV2 and TRBJ1-2, the CDR3 gives the full variable domain: EPEVTQTPSHQVTQMGQEVILRCVPISNHLYFYWYRQILGQKVEFLVSFYNNEISEKSEIFDDQFSVERPDGSNFTLKIRSTKLEDSAMYFCATQPTRGGYTFGSGTRLTVV.

The rearrangement links TRBV27 to TRBJ1-1, with unresolved D. The CDR3 is 13 amino acids. Looked up from germline, CDR1 is MNHEY and CDR2 is SMNVEV (reference sequence). Trimming shortened V by 3 bases and J by 1 base, and 6 bases separated the two germline ends. The CDR3 coding sequence is TGTGCCAGCAGTTTTGGGCAGAACACTGAAGCTTTCTTT. Its translation: CASSFGQNTEAFF.

V gene TRBV30 combines with J gene TRBJ1-5; D unresolved. CDR3 length: 14 residues. The germline V gene encodes CDR1 GTSNPN and CDR2 SVGIG (reference sequence). V lost 0 bases, J lost 3 bases, and 9 bases lay in between. Here the CDR3 DNA reads TGTGCCTGGAGTGTAGGGCACTTCAATCAGCCCCAGCATTTT. Protein sequence: CAWSVGHFNQPQHF.

This chain connects TRBV5-4 to TRBJ2-7, with TRBD1 matching over 12 bases. CDR1 SGHNT and CDR2 YYREEE come from the germline V gene (reference sequence). This CDR3 has 16 amino acids. V was clipped by 0 bases and J by 5 bases; unmatched bases: 6. CDR3 amino acids: CASSLVFGTGGDEQYF. CDR3 bases: TGTGCCAGCAGCTTGGTTTTCGGGACAGGGGGCGACGAGCAGTACTTC.

The rearrangement uses TRBV18 and TRBJ1-5; unclear D gene. The length of the CDR3 is 14 residues. V was trimmed by 3 bases and J by 5 bases, leaving 11 bases between them. Germline lookup yields CDR1 KGHSH and CDR2 LQKENI. The CDR3 sequence: CASSPSQDYQPQHF. CDR3 nucleotides: TGTGCCAGCTCACCGTCGCAGGATTATCAGCCCCAGCATTTT.

The chain joins TRBV2 to TRBJ1-3, with unresolved D. Germline V CDR1 and CDR2: SNHLY, FYNNEI. Trimming removed 3 bases at V and 0 bases at J, with 6 bases between. The CDR3 has 14 residues. In DNA, the CDR3 is TGTGCCAGCAGTGAGGGGATCTCTGGAAACACCATATATTTT. Its protein product is CASSEGISGNTIYF.

The chain combines TRBV5-4 with TRBJ1-1; D not resolved. This CDR3 has 14 amino acids. Looked up from germline, CDR1 is SGHNT and CDR2 is YYREEE (reference sequence). Trimming left V 0 bases short and J 1 base short, with 7 bases between. CDR3 nucleotides: TGTGCCAGCAGCTTGGTGGCAGGGAACACTGAAGCTTTCTTT. Translated: CASSLVAGNTEAFF.

This chain links TRBV6-5 with TRBJ2-5; 7 bases align to TRBD2. This CDR3 has 13 residues. Unmatched junction bases numbered 11, after V lost 11 bases and J lost 5 bases. CDR1 is MNHEY, CDR2 SVGAGI, per germline. The CDR3 DNA is TGTGCCGGAAGGAAGCGGGAAGGGGAGACCCAGTACTTC. As protein: CAGRKREGETQYF.

The rearrangement links TRBV19 to TRBJ2-2, with 8 bases fitting TRBD2. Germline loops: CDR1 LNHDA, CDR2 SQIVND (reference sequence). V trimming: 8 bases; J trimming: 6 bases; junction bases outside the gene matches: 11. This CDR3 contains 15 residues. The CDR3 loop reads CASSLFSGTPGELFF. CDR3 in DNA: TGTGCCAGTTCTTTGTTTAGCGGGACCCCCGGGGAGCTGTTTTTT.